These 29 T cell receptor beta chains originate from one sample sequenced in a study of T cells in Graves' hyperthyroidism and ophthalmopathy. The CDR3 regions of TCR beta were amplified from RNA transcripts. HTBI primers were employed in a first-round RT-PCR of the TCR CDR3. TCRdb passed the multiplex PCR reads through MiXCR, listing each CDR3 protein once. The sample records around 700,000 distinct CDR3 sequences, around 40% being singletons. What was sequenced was blood. The source is a woman in her thirties or forties with Graves' hyperthyroidism.

This clonotype was seen more than once but under ten times. J is TRBJ2-5 and V is TRBV20-1; D is unclear. The V gene's germline CDR1 is DFQATT and CDR2 SNEGSKA (reference sequence). Trimming cost V 5 bases and J 4 bases, with 8 bases left between them. This CDR3 contains 11 residues. The CDR3 sequence is CSALQSETQYF. The CDR3 region has the DNA TGCAGTGCTCTGCAATCAGAGACCCAGTACTTC.

Notes on this clonotype: The junction departs from the called germline gene at one end, perhaps through a read error. The rearrangement uses TRBV6-1 and TRBJ2-7; D unclear. The CDR3 extends over 12 amino acids. CDR1 is MNHNS and CDR2 is SASEGT in the germline V gene. The CDR3 nucleotides read TGTGCCAGCAGTGGGAACTCCTGCGAGCAGTACTTC. Translation: CASSGNSCEQYF.

Concerning this clonotype: Since a much larger clone is just one base distant, this may be a read error. The V gene is TRBV2, the J gene TRBJ2-7; maybe TRBD2 (5 bases). This CDR3 has 13 amino acids. From germline, CDR1 is SNHLY and CDR2 FYNNEI. The CDR3 nucleotides read TGTGCCAGCAGTGTAGAGGGTTCCTACGAGCGGTACTTC. Protein: CASSVEGSYERYF. The entire variable domain, with the rest obtained from reference TRBV2 and TRBJ2-7, is as follows: EPEVTQTPSHQVTQMGQEVILRCVPISNHLYFYWYRQILGQKVEFLVSFYNNEISEKSEIFDDQFSVERPDGSNFTLKIRSTKLEDSAMYFCASSVEGSYERYFGPGTRLTVT.

This clonotype appeared many times. The gene calls are TRBV7-2 and TRBJ1-2; a weak D match, TRBD1 (5 bases). Germline V gives CDR1 SGHTA, CDR2 FQGNSA. The CDR3 contains 15 residues. V lost 1 base to trimming and J lost 4 bases, with 13 bases between them. The CDR3, as DNA: TGTGCCAGCAGCTTAGACAGGATTACCTCCTATGGCTACACCTTC. It encodes CASSLDRITSYGYTF. Full variable domain (rest looked up from reference TRBV7-2 and TRBJ1-2): GAGVSQSPSNKVTEKGKDVELRCDPISGHTALYWYRQSLGQGLEFLIYFQGNSAPDKSGLPSDRFSAERTGGSVSTLTIQRTQQEDSAVYLCASSLDRITSYGYTFGSGTRLTVV.

This clonotype has ten or more counts. The chain combines TRBV4-3 with TRBJ1-4; no clear D. The CDR3 contains 13 residues. Trimming cost V 1 base and J 6 bases, with 6 bases left between them. Germline V lookup: CDR1 LGHNA, CDR2 YSLEER. DNA of the CDR3: TGCGCCAGCAGCCAAGGGAGGGATGAAAAACTGTTTTTT. Translation gives CASSQGRDEKLFF.

This rearrangement joins TRBV29-1 to TRBJ1-5, with 7 bases identical to TRBD1. V lost 8 bases, J lost 7 bases, and 17 bases stayed unmatched. Germline V gene data show CDR1 as SQVTM and CDR2 as ANQGSEA. The CDR3 is 15 residues long. The CDR3 sequence is CSQDLGTDGRQPQHF. CDR3 nucleotides: TGCAGCCAAGATTTGGGGACAGATGGAAGGCAGCCCCAGCATTTT.

There are many counts of this clonotype. The gene calls are TRBV6-5 and TRBJ2-5, with a tentative D call TRBD1 (6 bases). The CDR3 length is 16 residues. V was cut by 8 bases and J by 6 bases, with 25 bases left in between. The germline CDR1 and CDR2 sequences are MNHEY and SVGAGI. CDR3 residues: CASYPGRAGVTKTQYF. CDR3 bases: TGTGCCAGCTACCCAGGGCGAGCAGGGGTTACGAAGACCCAGTACTTC.

V usage is TRBV6-2 or TRBV6-3 and J usage is TRBJ2-7; 7 bases are shared with TRBD1. V shed 2 bases, J shed 2 bases, and the junction held 3 bases outside the gene matches. The CDR3 is 14 residues long. CDR1 and CDR2 (germline): MNHEY, SVGEGT. CDR3 sequence (DNA): TGTGCCAGCAGTTACGAGACAGGGACCTACGAGCAGTACTTC. It encodes CASSYETGTYEQYF.

There are many counts of this clonotype. The chain links TRBV24-1 to TRBJ1-5; no reliable D call. CDR1 and CDR2 from the germline V gene are KGHDR and SFDVKD. This CDR3 contains 13 residues. V was pared by 5 bases and J by 1 base, with 5 bases between. The DNA of the CDR3 is TGTGCCACCAGTGGAGCGAGCAATCAGCCCCAGCATTTT. Translation gives CATSGASNQPQHF.

This clonotype was observed a handful of times. The junction departs from the called germline gene at one end, perhaps through a read error. V and J are TRBV5-1 and TRBJ2-4; D ambiguous. CDR1 and CDR2 from the germline V gene are SGHRS and YFSETQ. This CDR3 contains 14 residues. CDR3 region: CASSARLAKNIQYF. For the CDR3, the DNA is TGTGCCAGCAGCGCGAGGCTAGCCAAAAACATTCAGTACTTC. Together with reference TRBV5-1 and TRBJ2-4, the CDR3 gives the full variable domain: KAGVTQTPRYLIKTRGQQVTLSCSPISGHRSVSWYQQTPGQGLQFLFEYFSETQRNKGNFPGRFSGRQFSNSRSEMNVSTLELGDSALYLCASSARLAKNIQYFGAGTRLSVL.

The chain couples TRBV7-8 to TRBJ2-6; no definite D call. With 6 bases removed from V and 7 bases from J, the gap between germline ends came to 10 bases. CDR3 length: 13 amino acids. Germline V lookup: CDR1 SGHVS, CDR2 FQNEAQ. CDR3: CASSGAFANVLTF. CDR3 nucleotides: TGTGCCAGCAGTGGCGCATTTGCCAACGTCCTGACTTTC.

This clonotype was recorded once. This chain connects TRBV6-1 to TRBJ2-2, with D perhaps TRBD1 or TRBD2 (6 bases each). The V and J ends lost 6 bases and 0 bases respectively, with 11 bases between them. The CDR3 contains 15 residues. Per the germline V gene, CDR1 is MNHNS and CDR2 is SASEGT. The CDR3 DNA is TGTGCCAGCAGGGAGGGACACGCGAACACCGGGGAGCTGTTTTTT. Its protein is CASREGHANTGELFF.

CDR3 in amino acids: CASSLVETANRRQYF. The CDR3 DNA reads as TGTGCCAGCAGCTTGGTAGAGACCGCCAATCGACGGCAGTACTTC. The rearrangement links TRBV5-4 to TRBJ2-7; D remains ambiguous. Deletions cut 0 bases from V and 9 bases from J, with 19 bases between. The CDR3 is 15 residues long. Germline values: CDR1 SGHNT, CDR2 YYREEE (reference sequence).

The chain links TRBV6-5 to TRBJ1-4; D perhaps matches TRBD1 (6 bases). CDR1 and CDR2 (germline): MNHEY, SVGAGI. V was shortened by 6 bases and J by 5 bases, with 13 bases between the two germline ends. The CDR3 is 14 residues long. CDR3 sequence (DNA): TGTGCCAGCAGCCACGACCAGGGGAATGAAAAACTGTTTTTT. Encoded protein: CASSHDQGNEKLFF.

This clonotype was found once. The chain recombines TRBV7-9 with TRBJ2-7, with a weak D call TRBD2 (6 bases). Trimming took off 5 bases at V and 1 base at J, with 21 bases between the two ends. Germline CDR1 SEHNR, CDR2 FQNEAQ (reference sequence). This CDR3 contains 17 residues. The CDR3 sequence: CASSILAGAGSSYEQYF. The CDR3 DNA reads TGTGCCAGCAGCATCCTCGCCGGGGCCGGGAGTTCCTACGAGCAGTACTTC.

Comments on this clonotype: A read error is possible here, since a much larger clone lies one base away. The J gene is TRBJ1-2, the V gene TRBV12-3 or TRBV12-4, with D possibly being TRBD1 (6 bases). CDR3 length equals 13 residues. Here the CDR3 DNA reads TGTGCCAGCAGCTCGCGGGACAACTATGGCCACACCTTC. This codes for CASSSRDNYGHTF.

The J gene is TRBJ2-7, the V gene TRBV6-5, with unresolved D. The length of the CDR3 is 14 residues. Germline V CDR1 and CDR2: MNHEY, SVGAGI. V was shortened by 0 bases and J by 6 bases, with 12 bases between the two germline ends. CDR3 in DNA: TGTGCCAGCAGTTACTCGAGAAGCTCCCTCGAGCAGTACTTC. It encodes CASSYSRSSLEQYF.

The CDR3 region is CASSQDWWPGELFF. CDR3 sequence (DNA): TGTGCCAGCAGCCAAGATTGGTGGCCCGGGGAGCTGTTTTTT. The chain is built from TRBV12-3 or TRBV12-4 and TRBJ2-2, with unresolved D. V was clipped by 6 bases and J by 6 bases, with 14 bases between them. This CDR3 region has 14 residues.

Written as DNA, the CDR3 is TGTGCCAGTGAACAGGGACTGTCCTACGAGCAGTACTTC. Its translation: CASEQGLSYEQYF. V is TRBV19 and J is TRBJ2-7; D assignment may be TRBD1 or TRBD2 (6 bases each). V was pared by 8 bases and J by 1 base, with 12 bases between. Germline CDR1 is LNHDA and CDR2 is SQIVND (reference sequence). The CDR3 is 13 residues long.

This clonotype was seen many times. The chain links TRBV7-2 to TRBJ2-7; weak D call: TRBD2 (6 bases). Trimming left V 4 bases short and J 3 bases short, with 10 bases between. Looked up from germline, CDR1 is SGHTA and CDR2 is FQGNSA. The CDR3 is 13 residues long. Here the CDR3 DNA reads TGTGCCAGCAGCTGGGACTCCAACTACGAGCAGTACTTC. It encodes CASSWDSNYEQYF.

A few counts support this clonotype. The J gene is TRBJ1-3, the V gene TRBV2; no firm D call. The V end lost 1 base, the J end lost 4 bases, and 11 bases lay between the germline ends. The germline V gene has CDR1 SNHLY and CDR2 FYNNEI. This CDR3 is built from 15 residues. In DNA, the CDR3 is TGTGCCAGCAGTGAAGACGCTTTGATCGGAAACACCATATATTTT. This encodes CASSEDALIGNTIYF. Full variable domain (rest looked up from reference TRBV2 and TRBJ1-3): EPEVTQTPSHQVTQMGQEVILRCVPISNHLYFYWYRQILGQKVEFLVSFYNNEISEKSEIFDDQFSVERPDGSNFTLKIRSTKLEDSAMYFCASSEDALIGNTIYFGEGSWLTVV.

This clonotype was counted only a few times. V gene TRBV6-6 combines with J gene TRBJ1-2; D call uncertain. V was clipped by 7 bases and J by 0 bases, with 12 bases between them. The CDR3 consists of 14 residues. The germline CDR1 and CDR2 sequences are MNHNY and SVGAGI (reference sequence). Here the CDR3 reads CASTRDGTNYGYTF. CDR3 sequence (DNA): TGTGCCAGCACTCGGGATGGCACTAACTATGGCTACACCTTC.

This clonotype has a handful of counts. This chain joins TRBV7-2 and TRBJ1-1, with no clear D. Looked up from germline, CDR1 is SGHTA and CDR2 is FQGNSA. Trimming shortened V by 5 bases and J by 0 bases, and 10 bases separated the two germline ends. There are 14 residues in the CDR3. The CDR3 sequence is CASSPRSMNTEAFF. The CDR3 DNA sequence: TGTGCCAGCAGCCCTCGGTCCATGAACACTGAAGCTTTCTTT.

This clonotype was seen only once. The chain is built from TRBV28 and TRBJ2-5; 11 bases are shared with TRBD1. The germline V gene has CDR1 MDHEN and CDR2 SYDVKM. Trimming at V came to 8 bases and at J to 3 bases, leaving 17 bases not matched to a gene. The CDR3 runs to 18 residues. The CDR3 loop is CASSPTEDRGLLEETQYF. As DNA, the CDR3 is TGTGCCAGCTCACCAACCGAGGACAGGGGGCTGTTGGAAGAGACCCAGTACTTC.

This clonotype was seen a single time. This sequence joins TRBV7-3 and TRBJ1-2; D possibly corresponds to TRBD1 (6 bases). Trimming took off 5 bases at V and 4 bases at J, with 11 bases between the two ends. CDR1 is SGHTA, CDR2 FQGTGA, per germline. This CDR3 is 13 amino acids long. The CDR3 is CASSKGDFYGYTF. CDR3 in DNA: TGTGCCAGCAGCAAGGGGGACTTCTATGGCTACACCTTC.

This clonotype was seen many times. The chain carries TRBV12-3 or TRBV12-4 and TRBJ1-1; D uncertain. The CDR3 consists of 15 residues. V was clipped by 2 bases and J by 6 bases, with 16 bases between them. The CDR3 sequence is CASSLNPGIGPEAFF. CDR3 sequence (DNA): TGTGCCAGCAGTTTAAATCCCGGGATTGGACCTGAAGCTTTCTTT.

This clonotype was seen more than once but under ten times. The V gene is TRBV12-3 or TRBV12-4, the J gene TRBJ1-2; D is ambiguous. Deletions cut 3 bases from V and 4 bases from J, with 12 bases between. CDR3 length: 14 residues. The CDR3 nucleotides are TGTGCCAGCAGTTTTCCCGGAACCGCCTATGGCTACACCTTC. It translates to CASSFPGTAYGYTF.

This clonotype has at least ten counts. The V and J genes are TRBV2 and TRBJ2-7, with a tentative D call TRBD2 (5 bases). In germline, CDR1 is SNHLY, CDR2 FYNNEI. CDR3 length equals 14 residues. Deletions cut 4 bases from V and 1 base from J, with 11 bases between. CDR3 protein: CASSALAASYEQYF. As DNA, the CDR3 is TGTGCCAGCAGTGCTCTAGCTGCTTCCTACGAGCAGTACTTC.

J is TRBJ1-6 and V is TRBV5-1; 8 positions agree with TRBD1. Germline loops: CDR1 SGHRS, CDR2 YFSETQ. The CDR3 contains 16 residues. Trimming removed 4 bases from V and 4 bases from J; junction bases left unmatched: 7. The CDR3 protein is CASSLPRTGYNSPLHF. The CDR3 DNA reads TGCGCCAGCAGCCTTCCCCGGACAGGGTATAATTCACCCCTCCACTTT.